This T cell receptor (beta chain) was sequenced during a study of blood T cell repertoires in COVID-19. Study as a whole: COVID-19 samples from acute and convalescent phases originated in the United States, Italy and Spain. The analysed material was cDNA or gDNA that came from T cells, B-cell-depleted T cells, or PBMCs.

Germline lookup yields CDR1 LGHNA and CDR2 YSLEER. V dropped 0 bases and J dropped 0 bases, with 12 bases sitting between them. CDR3 length: 17 residues. Original data processing: From reference gene primer amplification, estimates of nucleated cell counts were derived. The method was immunoSEQ multiplex PCR; TCRdb's version includes in-frame clones alone and lacks a portion of them. V, J and clone size are taken as reported in that table, and D and trimming were inferred from the DNA itself. The data contain around 28,000 clones, around 88% of them singletons. Material for sequencing was peripheral blood. The receptor's source is a human donor in a cohort sampled during active COVID-19. This chain connects TRBV4-3 to TRBJ2-1; D might be TRBD2 (7 bases). Here the CDR3 reads CASSQDSAGASYNEQFF. Written as DNA, the CDR3 is TGCGCCAGCAGCCAAGATTCGGCGGGGGCCTCCTACAATGAGCAGTTCTTC.